These T cell receptor beta chains were read from a single sample in a study of T cells in Graves' hyperthyroidism and ophthalmopathy. TCRdb used MiXCR to reprocess the multiplex PCR reads, holding one entry per CDR3 protein. The table lists 600,000 to 650,000 distinct CDR3 sequences, 15% to 20% of them singletons. The sample taken for sequencing was blood. The receptors stem from a woman aged 30 to 39 with Graves' hyperthyroidism. Each CDR3 is given without its conserved first and last residue. Each record gives: V gene, D gene, CDR3 protein. A D gene is named only where the DNA matches it firmly.

>TRBV7-2|NA
ASTGSIYDTQY
>TRBV18|NA
ASSLGGIRGYT
>TRBV5-1|NA
ASSHGQRSYNEQF
>TRBV7-9|NA
ASSLGGVATEAF
>TRBV2|NA
ASSLNRVYGYT
>TRBV20-1|TRBD1
SGLTGPYEQY
>TRBV11-2|NA
ASSLAVNYNEQF
>TRBV7-6|NA
ASSLGYPNYEQY
>TRBV25-1|NA
ASSEYGQPEF
>TRBV7-9|TRBD1
ASSSGGGTNEKLF
>TRBV20-1|TRBD2
SARVNSGRASRSGANVLT
>TRBV15|NA
ATSRGGLVEETQC
>TRBV30|NA
AWSVSERTPTDTQY
>TRBV20-1|NA
SARDPLFLYNEQF
>TRBV7-9|NA
ASPPGGNTGELF
>TRBV11-3|TRBD2
ASSWGGLAKGNEQF
>TRBV28|TRBD1
ASSRDRGEQY
>TRBV28|NA
ASSFRDEQY
>TRBV7-9|TRBD1
ASSLGQGVTEAF
>TRBV6-4|TRBD2
ASSLTSGGKNIQY
>TRBV20-1|NA
SARDLRVNTEAF
>TRBV20-1|TRBD2
SARPYSSGRIYEQY
>TRBV29-1|NA
SATWRGRGNTEAF
>TRBV11-3|NA
ASRRKDSAGEQF
>TRBV7-9|NA
ASSRYPQTYEQY
>TRBV7-3|TRBD2
ASSLAPGLAGYGNEQF
>TRBV20-1|TRBD1
SARDYTLPGQGSYEQY
>TRBV20-1|TRBD2
SASAGLGSTDTQY
>TRBV12-3/TRBV12-4|NA
ASSLGRRAYNEQF
>TRBV29-1|TRBD1
SVRQGNNEQF
>TRBV20-1|NA
SARRGSGLVNTEAF
>TRBV3-1|NA
ASSQEVGPGYYEQY
>TRBV12-3/TRBV12-4|TRBD1
ASRDRDRGRYEQY
>TRBV29-1|TRBD1
SVEGGTANIRSTDTQY